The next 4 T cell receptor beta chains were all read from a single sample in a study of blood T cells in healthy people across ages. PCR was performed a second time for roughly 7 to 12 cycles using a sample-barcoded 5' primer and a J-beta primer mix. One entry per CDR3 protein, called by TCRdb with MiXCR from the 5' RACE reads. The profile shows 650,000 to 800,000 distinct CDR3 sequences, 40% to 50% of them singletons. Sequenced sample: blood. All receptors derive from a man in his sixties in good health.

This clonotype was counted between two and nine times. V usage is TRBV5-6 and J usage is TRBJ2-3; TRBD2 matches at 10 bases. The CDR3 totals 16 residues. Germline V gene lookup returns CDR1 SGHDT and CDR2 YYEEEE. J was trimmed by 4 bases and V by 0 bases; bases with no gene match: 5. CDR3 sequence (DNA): TGTGCCAGCAGCTTGGCCAGCGGGGGGGCGGCAGATACGCAGTATTTT. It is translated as CASSLASGGAADTQYF.

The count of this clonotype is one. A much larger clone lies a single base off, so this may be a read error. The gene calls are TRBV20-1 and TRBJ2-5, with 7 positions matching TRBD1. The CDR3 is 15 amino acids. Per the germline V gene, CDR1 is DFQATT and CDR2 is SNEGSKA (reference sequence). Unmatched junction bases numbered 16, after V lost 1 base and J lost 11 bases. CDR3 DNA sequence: TGCAGTGCTAGAGCTGGCGAGACAGGGAAGGACGGGCAGTACTTC. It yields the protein CSARAGETGKDGQYF.

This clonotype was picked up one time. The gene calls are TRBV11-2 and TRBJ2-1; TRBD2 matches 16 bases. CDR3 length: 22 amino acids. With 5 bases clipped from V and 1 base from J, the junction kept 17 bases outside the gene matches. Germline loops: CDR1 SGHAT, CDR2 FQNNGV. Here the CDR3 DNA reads TGTGCCAGCAGCACACACGCACTACTGGGACTAGCGGGAGGGCAGTCCTACAATGAGCAGTTCTTC. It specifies CASSTHALLGLAGGQSYNEQFF.

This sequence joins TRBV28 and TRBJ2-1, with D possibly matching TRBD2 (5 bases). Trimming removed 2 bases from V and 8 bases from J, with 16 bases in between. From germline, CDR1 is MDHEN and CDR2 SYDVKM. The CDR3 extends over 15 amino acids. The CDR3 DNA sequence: TGTGCCAGCAGTTTACCCCGAGGGATCAAAGATGAGCAGTTCTTC. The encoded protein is CASSLPRGIKDEQFF.